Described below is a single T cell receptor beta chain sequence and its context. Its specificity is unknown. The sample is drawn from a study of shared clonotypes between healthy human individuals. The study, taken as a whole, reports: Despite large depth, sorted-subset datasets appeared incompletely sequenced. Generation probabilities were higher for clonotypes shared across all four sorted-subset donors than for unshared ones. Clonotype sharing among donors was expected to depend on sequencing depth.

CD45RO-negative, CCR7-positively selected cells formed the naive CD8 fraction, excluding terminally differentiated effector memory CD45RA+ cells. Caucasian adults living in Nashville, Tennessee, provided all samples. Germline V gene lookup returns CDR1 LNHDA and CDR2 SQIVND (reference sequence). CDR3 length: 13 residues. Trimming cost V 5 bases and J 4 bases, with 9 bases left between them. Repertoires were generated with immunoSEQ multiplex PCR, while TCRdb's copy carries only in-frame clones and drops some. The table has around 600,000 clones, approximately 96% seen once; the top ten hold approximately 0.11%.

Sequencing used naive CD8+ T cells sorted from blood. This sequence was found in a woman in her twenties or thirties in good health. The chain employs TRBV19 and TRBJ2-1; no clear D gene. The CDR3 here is CASSFGLYNEQFF. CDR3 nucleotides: TGTGCCAGTAGTTTCGGATTATACAATGAGCAGTTCTTC.